The next 9 T cell receptor beta chains were all read from a single sample in a study of control samples from healthy donors and cancer patients. Sequenced by immunoSEQ multiplex PCR; TCRdb stores in-frame clones only, minus some. The sample shows 230,000 or so clones, 90% to 95% of them seen only once. The sample taken for sequencing was blood. These receptor sequences come from a man aged 45-65 years in good health.

The chain joins TRBV18 to TRBJ1-1, with D tentatively TRBD1 (5 bases). Per the germline V gene, CDR1 is KGHSH and CDR2 is LQKENI. There are 13 residues in the CDR3. V lost 6 bases and J 5 bases, leaving 13 bases between the germline ends. This chain's CDR3 is CASSRTGVTEAFF. CDR3 DNA sequence: TGTGCCAGCTCCCGCACAGGAGTAACTGAAGCTTTCTTT.

This chain connects TRBV25-1 to TRBJ1-2; no clear D. CDR3 size: 15 residues. Germline V gene data show CDR1 as MGHDK and CDR2 as SYGVNS. Trimming took 4 bases from V and 0 from J, leaving 12 bases between them. In nucleotides, the CDR3 is TGTGCCAGCAGTGCCGCCGGGAACTCTAACTATGGCTACACCTTC. It encodes CASSAAGNSNYGYTF.

The CDR3, as DNA: TGTGCCAGCAGCCAGGACACCTCTGGAAACACCATATATTTT. This encodes CASSQDTSGNTIYF. The V and J genes are TRBV7-8 and TRBJ1-3, with a possible D match to TRBD1 (5 bases). V was trimmed by 5 bases and J by 0 bases, leaving 8 bases between them. CDR1 is SGHVS, CDR2 FQNEAQ, per germline. This CDR3 has 14 amino acids.

This sequence joins TRBV10-2 and TRBJ2-7; tentatively, D is TRBD2 (5 bases). The CDR3 totals 11 residues. The germline CDR1 and CDR2 sequences are WSHSY and SAAADI. V lost 7 bases and J 9 bases, leaving 13 bases between the germline ends. The CDR3 protein is CASTGESGQYF. The CDR3, as DNA: TGCGCCAGCACCGGGGAGTCCGGGCAGTACTTC.

The chain is built from TRBV28 and TRBJ1-3, with TRBD1 identical over 7 bases. CDR1 is MDHEN and CDR2 is SYDVKM in the germline V gene. With 7 bases clipped from V and 6 bases from J, the junction kept 9 bases outside the gene matches. The CDR3 covers 14 residues. CDR3 coding DNA: TGTGCCAGCATCGACAGGGCCTTCTCAAACACCATATATTTT. Protein: CASIDRAFSNTIYF.

The J gene is TRBJ2-1, the V gene TRBV5-4; the D is unclear. Germline V gene data show CDR1 as SGHNT and CDR2 as YYREEE (reference sequence). Trimming shortened V by 2 bases and J by 7 bases, and 4 bases separated the two germline ends. The CDR3 spans 11 residues. CDR3 region: CASSFKNEQFF. Written as DNA, the CDR3 is TGTGCCAGCAGCTTCAAGAATGAGCAGTTCTTC.

The chain recombines TRBV19 with TRBJ1-5; D call uncertain. The CDR3 consists of 13 residues. Germline-derived CDR1 and CDR2 are LNHDA and SQIVND (reference sequence). The V end was cut by 4 bases, the J end by 0 bases, with 4 bases between. The CDR3 is CASSKVSNQPQHF. The DNA of the CDR3 is TGTGCCAGTAGTAAGGTTAGCAATCAGCCCCAGCATTTT.

This clone was counted a single time. The rearrangement joins TRBV3-1 (or the pseudogene TRBV3-2) to TRBJ2-7; D is unclear. The V gene lost 1 base and the J gene lost 4 bases, with 5 bases spanning the gap. The CDR3 length is 12 residues. Germline loops: CDR1 LGHDT, CDR2 YNNKEL (reference sequence). The CDR3 here is CASSQGVYEQYF. The CDR3 DNA sequence: TGTGCCAGCAGCCAAGGGGTTTACGAGCAGTACTTC.

V usage is TRBV15 and J usage is TRBJ1-3; possible D gene TRBD1, 5 bases. V was cut by 2 bases and J by 3 bases, with 8 bases left in between. From germline, CDR1 is LNHNV and CDR2 YYDKDF (reference sequence). This CDR3 contains 14 residues. CDR3 sequence: CATSRNRGGNTIYF. CDR3 nucleotides: TGTGCCACCAGCAGAAATAGGGGTGGAAACACCATATATTTT.